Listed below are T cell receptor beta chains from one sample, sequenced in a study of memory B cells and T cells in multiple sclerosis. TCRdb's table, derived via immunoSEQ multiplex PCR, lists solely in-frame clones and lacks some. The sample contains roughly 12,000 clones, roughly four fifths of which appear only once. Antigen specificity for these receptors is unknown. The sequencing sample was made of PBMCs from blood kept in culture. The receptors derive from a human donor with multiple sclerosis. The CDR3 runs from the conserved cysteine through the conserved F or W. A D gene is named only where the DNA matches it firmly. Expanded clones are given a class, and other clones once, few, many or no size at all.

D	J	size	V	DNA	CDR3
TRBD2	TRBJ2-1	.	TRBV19	TGTGCCAGTACCCACCGAGCCGGACTAGCGGGAGGTAATGAGCAGTTCTTC	CASTHRAGLAGGNEQFF
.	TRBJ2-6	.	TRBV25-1	TGTGCCAGCAGCTTAACAGGGAATTCTGGGGCCAACGTCCTGACTTTC	CASSLTGNSGANVLTF
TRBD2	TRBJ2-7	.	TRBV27	TGTGCCAGCAGTCCTGCGACTAGCGGGAGGGCTCACTACGAGCAGTACTTC	CASSPATSGRAHYEQYF
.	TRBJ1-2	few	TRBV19	TGTGCCAGTAGTATGTCCAGGGGCAGGGGCTACACCTTC	CASSMSRGRGYTF
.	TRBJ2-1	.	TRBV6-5	TGTGCCAGCAGCGGCGGGGATGAGCAGTTCTTC	CASSGGDEQFF
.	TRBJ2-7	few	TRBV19	TGTGCCAGTAGTATAGTCAGGCAGCGCCCTTACGAGCAGTACTTC	CASSIVRQRPYEQYF
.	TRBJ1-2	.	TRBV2	TGTGCCAGCAGTATGCGGTATGGCTACACCTTC	CASSMRYGYTF
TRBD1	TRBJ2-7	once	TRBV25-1	TGTGCCAGCATGACAGGGGGCCGGTACGAGCAGTACTTC	CASMTGGRYEQYF
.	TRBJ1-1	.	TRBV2	TGTGCCAGCAGTGTGGGGATAGGTGAAGCTTTCTTT	CASSVGIGEAFF
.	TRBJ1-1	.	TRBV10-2	TGCGCCAGCAGTGAAAGAAAGGGGACTGAAGCTTTCTTT	CASSERKGTEAFF
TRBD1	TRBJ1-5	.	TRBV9	TGTGCCAGCAGCGTAGGGCCAGGGGGGAAGGATCAGCCCCAGCATTTT	CASSVGPGGKDQPQHF
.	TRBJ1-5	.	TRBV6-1	TGTGCCAGCTGTGGTTATAGCAATCAGCCCCAGCATTTT	CASCGYSNQPQHF
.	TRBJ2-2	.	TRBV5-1	TGCGCCAGCAGCCTCCCTGGGGGTTACACCGGGGAGCTGTTTTTT	CASSLPGGYTGELFF
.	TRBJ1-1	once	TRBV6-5	TGTGCCAGCAGTTATGGCTGGGACACTGAAGCTTTCTTT	CASSYGWDTEAFF
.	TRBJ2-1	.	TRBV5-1	TGCGCCAGCAGCTTAGCTCCCTTCGAGAATGAGCAGTTCTTC	CASSLAPFENEQFF
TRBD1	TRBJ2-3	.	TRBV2	TGTGCCAGCAGTGGGACAGGGAGTAGAACAGATACGCAGTATTTT	CASSGTGSRTDTQYF
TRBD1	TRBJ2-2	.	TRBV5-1	TGCGCCAGCAGCTTGGAAGGGGACAGCACCGGGGAGCTGTTTTTT	CASSLEGDSTGELFF
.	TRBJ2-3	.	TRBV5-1	TGCGCCAGCAGCTTGTCCTCTAGCACAGATACGCAGTATTTT	CASSLSSSTDTQYF
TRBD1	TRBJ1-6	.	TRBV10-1	TGCGCCACTTCCTCCGGGACAGGGTGGAATTCACCCCTCCACTTT	CATSSGTGWNSPLHF
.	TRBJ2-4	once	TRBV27	TGTGCCAGCAGTGTGCAGGGAGCCAAAAACATTCAGTACTTC	CASSVQGAKNIQYF
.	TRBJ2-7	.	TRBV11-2	TGTGCCAGCAGCGCCCGATGGGGTGCCCTCTCCTACGAGCAGTACTTC	CASSARWGALSYEQYF
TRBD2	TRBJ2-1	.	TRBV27	TGTGCCAGCACCTTTAGCGGGGACTACAATGAGCAGTTCTTC	CASTFSGDYNEQFF
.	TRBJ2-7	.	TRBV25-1	TGTGCCAGCCAGGACATCGGCGGTGGCGAGCAGTACTTC	CASQDIGGGEQYF
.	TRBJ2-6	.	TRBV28	TGTGCCAGCAGCCGTGCAGGGACTGGGGCCAACGTCCTGACTTTC	CASSRAGTGANVLTF
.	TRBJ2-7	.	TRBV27	TGTGCCAGCAGCGCGGGGCGAATGATGGAGCAGTACTTC	CASSAGRMMEQYF
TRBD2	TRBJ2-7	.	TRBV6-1	TGTGCCAGCACAAGCGGGATCTCCTACGAGCAGTACTTC	CASTSGISYEQYF
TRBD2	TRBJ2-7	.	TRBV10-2	TGCGCCAGCAGTGAACTAGCGGGGGGGGACGAGCAGTACTTC	CASSELAGGDEQYF
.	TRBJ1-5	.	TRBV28	TGTGCCACTACAGTACTTACTTATCAGCCCCAGCATTTT	CATTVLTYQPQHF
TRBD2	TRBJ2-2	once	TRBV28	TGTGCCAGCAGCCCCGGGGCTAGCGGGACCGGGGAGCTGTTTTTT	CASSPGASGTGELFF
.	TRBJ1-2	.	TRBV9	TGTGCCAGCAGCGCAGGGGTTCCCTATGGCTACACCTTC	CASSAGVPYGYTF
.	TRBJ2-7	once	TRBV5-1	TGCGCCAGCAGCTCCCGACCGGGGCCTCTCTACGAGCAGTACTTC	CASSSRPGPLYEQYF
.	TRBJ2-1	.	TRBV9	TGTGCCAGCAGCGTGAATTCCTACAATGAGCAGTTCTTC	CASSVNSYNEQFF
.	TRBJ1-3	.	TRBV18	TGTGCCAGCTCACCACTCCTGACTACGGAGGGAAGCACCATATATTTT	CASSPLLTTEGSTIYF
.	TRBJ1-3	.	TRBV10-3	TGTGCCATCAGTGGCAGGGCCTTAGAGAGCTCTGGAAACACCATATATTTT	CAISGRALESSGNTIYF
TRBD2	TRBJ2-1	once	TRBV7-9	TGTGCCAGCAGGGGAACTAGCGGAGTTCCCGAGTACAATGAGCAGTTCTTC	CASRGTSGVPEYNEQFF
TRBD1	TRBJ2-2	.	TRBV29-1	TGCAGCGTCTCCGACAGGGGGGTGGTAACCGGGGAGCTGTTTTTT	CSVSDRGVVTGELFF
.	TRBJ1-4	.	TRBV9	TGTGCCAGCAGCGTAGGGGGCCCATCGCGTGAAAAACTGTTTTTT	CASSVGGPSREKLFF
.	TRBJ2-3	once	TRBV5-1	TGCGCCAGCAGCTTGATTGCAGGGGCGACAGATACGCAGTATTTT	CASSLIAGATDTQYF
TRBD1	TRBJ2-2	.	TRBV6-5	TGTGCCAGTACAGGGGGCATCACCGGGGAGCTGTTTTTT	CASTGGITGELFF
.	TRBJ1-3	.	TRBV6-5	TGTGCCAGCAGTTACTCGGACAGTCCTGGAAACACCATATATTTT	CASSYSDSPGNTIYF
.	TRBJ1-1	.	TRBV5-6	TGTGCCAGCAGCCCCCCAGCAGAAGCTTTCTTT	CASSPPAEAFF
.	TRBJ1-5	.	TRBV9	TGTGCCAGCAGCGTTGCCCAGGCCGTTGTCCTTGGGGCCCAGCATTTT	CASSVAQAVVLGAQHF
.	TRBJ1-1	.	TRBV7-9	TGTGCCACCGCGCGTCAGGGCACTGAAGCTTTCTTT	CATARQGTEAFF
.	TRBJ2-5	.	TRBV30	TGTGCCTGGAGTGTAGGCGGGTCTCTTGAGACCCAGTACTTC	CAWSVGGSLETQYF
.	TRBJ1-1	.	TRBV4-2	TGTGCCAGCAGCCCCCGGTCGGCAGCCACTGAAGCTTTCTTT	CASSPRSAATEAFF
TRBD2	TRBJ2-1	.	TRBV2	TGTGCCAGCAGTGAACCGGGAGGGCCGAATGAGCAGTTCTTC	CASSEPGGPNEQFF
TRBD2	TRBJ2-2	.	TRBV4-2	TGTGCCAGCAGCCAAGATCGGAGACTAGCGGGAGACACCGGGGAGCTGTTTTTT	CASSQDRRLAGDTGELFF
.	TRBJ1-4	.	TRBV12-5	TGTGCTAGTGGTTTCAATAATGAAAAACTGTTTTTT	CASGFNNEKLFF
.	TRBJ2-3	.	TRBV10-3	TGTGCCATCAGTGAGTCAACACAGAGGGATACGCAGTATTTT	CAISESTQRDTQYF
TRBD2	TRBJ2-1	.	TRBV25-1	TGTGCCAGCAGTGAGCTCATCTCAGCGGGAGGGTCCTACAATGAGCAGTTCTTC	CASSELISAGGSYNEQFF
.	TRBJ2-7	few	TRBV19	TGTGCCAGTAGTATTTATCCCTCCTACGAGCAGTACTTC	CASSIYPSYEQYF
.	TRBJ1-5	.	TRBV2	TGTGCCAGCAGTGAAGATTATCAGCCCCAGCATTTT	CASSEDYQPQHF